The next 7 T cell receptor beta chains were all read from a single sample in a study of shared clonotypes between healthy human individuals (dated by TCRdb to the early 2020s). The library came from the immunoSEQ multiplex PCR assay. TCRdb re-hosts the immuneACCESS table, in-frame sequences only. Its copies lack some clones; in the studies checked, an unresolved V gene accounts for under half of them, and the cause for the rest is not known. This sample holds more than 2 million clones; 95% were observed only once. More than 0.1% of the sample rests with the top ten. The specimen sequenced was naive CD4+ T cells sorted from blood. In the paper's terms, the cell subset or site label means: CD45RA+ positively selected. These receptors all stem from a man aged 18 to 29 in good health.

With respect to this clone: Other nucleotide sequences in the sample specify the same CDR3. The rearrangement links TRBV7-9 to TRBJ2-3; TRBD2 aligns across 12 bases. J lost 5 bases, V lost 8 bases, and 8 bases had no gene match. The CDR3 sequence is 15 residues long. Germline CDR1 is SEHNR and CDR2 is FQNEAQ (reference sequence). The CDR3 bases are TGTGCCAGCTCCAGACTAGCGGGAGAGAGAGATACGCAGTATTTT. This sequence encodes CASSRLAGERDTQYF.

V is TRBV18 and J is TRBJ2-5; D ambiguous. The germline CDR1 and CDR2 sequences are KGHSH and LQKENI. V lost 2 bases and J 5 bases, leaving 9 bases between the germline ends. The CDR3 has 13 amino acids. The DNA of the CDR3 is TGTGCCAGCTCACCAATTTTGGTCGAGACCCAGTACTTC. The encoded protein is CASSPILVETQYF.

On this clone: This same CDR3 is encoded by further DNA sequences in the sample. The rearrangement joins TRBV4-3 to TRBJ2-5, with D unclear. The CDR3 is 14 residues long. V was cut by 0 bases and J by 5 bases, with 10 bases left in between. CDR1 LGHNA and CDR2 YSLEER come from the germline V gene. CDR3 nucleotides: TGCGCCAGCAGCCAAGAACCCGGGCCCGAGACCCAGTACTTC. Amino acids: CASSQEPGPETQYF.

This chain's CDR3 is CASRKGGAQETQYF. Here the CDR3 DNA reads TGCGCCAGCAGGAAAGGAGGGGCCCAAGAGACCCAGTACTTC. The genes are TRBV4-1 and TRBJ2-5; perhaps TRBD2 as D (6 bases). Germline-derived CDR1 and CDR2 are MGHRA and YSYEKL. The CDR3 has 14 residues. V gave up 6 bases and J gave up 1 base, with 12 bases separating them.

The chain joins TRBV5-8 to TRBJ1-1; D is ambiguous. This CDR3 is 13 amino acids long. The germline CDR1 and CDR2 sequences are SGHTS and YDEGEE. V lost 1 base to trimming and J lost 11 bases, with 15 bases between them. CDR3 amino acids: CASSLSEGLVAFF. The DNA for the CDR3 is TGTGCCAGCAGCTTGAGTGAGGGTTTGGTTGCTTTCTTT.

This chain joins TRBV6-5 and TRBJ1-3; D unclear. Trimming cost V 6 bases and J 2 bases, with 14 bases left between them. The CDR3 loop spans 15 amino acids. Germline lookup yields CDR1 MNHEY and CDR2 SVGAGI. CDR3 sequence (DNA): TGTGCCAGCAGCTATACCGGGGAGCCTGGAAACACCATATATTTT. Amino acid sequence: CASSYTGEPGNTIYF.

The V gene is TRBV30, the J gene TRBJ2-5, with a possible D match to TRBD2 (6 bases). The CDR3 extends over 14 amino acids. Germline loops: CDR1 GTSNPN, CDR2 SVGIG (reference sequence). V was trimmed by 1 base and J by 5 bases, leaving 14 bases between them. CDR3 sequence: CAWSAAPGGETQYF. Here the CDR3 DNA reads TGTGCCTGGAGTGCGGCCCCCGGAGGGGAGACCCAGTACTTC.